This T cell receptor beta chain is drawn from a study of spatial heterogeneity in lung cancer. Overall study: Beta-chain sequences were consistently detected more often than alpha-chain sequences. On average, each unique TCR and UMI combination appeared more than ten times in raw reads. Study-wide findings and caveats: In blood, ubiquitous expanded tumor TCRs appeared more at resection than follow-up.

V was pared by 7 bases and J by 7 bases, with 17 bases between. The CDR3 consists of 14 residues. Germline CDR1 and CDR2: MDHEN and SYDVKM. Carried by each TCR cDNA molecule was a unique molecular identifier. TCRdb re-analysed the 5' RACE reads in MiXCR, keeping a single row per CDR3 protein. Among 60,000 to 65,000 distinct CDR3 sequences listed, roughly 8% were seen once. This clonotype came up many times. Its antigen is as yet unknown. Time point specified: sample taken at primary tumor resection. The input material, whole RNA from tumor, nontumor lung or frozen PBMC, was sequenced unsorted. The rearrangement joins TRBV28 to TRBJ1-5, with a possible D match to TRBD1 (6 bases). This clonotype was obtained from a female donor with early-stage non-small cell lung cancer. The sequencing here drew on PBMCs, taken at surgery. The CDR3 loop is CASTGSGGRQPQHF. In DNA, the CDR3 is TGTGCCAGCACCGGCTCTGGGGGGCGACAGCCCCAGCATTTT.